This T cell receptor beta chain was recovered during a study of CD8 T cells in Susac syndrome. This CDR3 is 14 amino acids long. Deletions cut 11 bases from V and 5 bases from J, with 19 bases between. CDR1 ENHRY and CDR2 SYGVKD come from the germline V gene. With random hexamers, roughly 0.5 to 1 ug RNA was reverse transcribed. MiXCR was run by TCRdb on the immunoSEQ multiplex PCR reads, yielding one entry per CDR3 protein. The sample contains 200,000 or so distinct CDR3 sequences, approximately 95% of which appear only once. Sequencing of TCR beta was carried out in blood CD8+ and CD4+ T cells. Recently defined diagnostic criteria for definite or probable disease were fulfilled by Susac syndrome patients. The TEMRA cells underwent FACS enrichment, while the CD8+ and CD4+ T cells underwent negative isolation.

This clonotype originated in a human donor with Susac syndrome. The sequencing sample was made of CD8+ T cells from PBMCs. The chain recombines TRBV10-3 with TRBJ2-1; D not certain. The CDR3 reads CAQSYGGADNEQFF. The CDR3 DNA sequence: TGTGCCCAATCCTATGGCGGCGCAGACAATGAGCAGTTCTTC.